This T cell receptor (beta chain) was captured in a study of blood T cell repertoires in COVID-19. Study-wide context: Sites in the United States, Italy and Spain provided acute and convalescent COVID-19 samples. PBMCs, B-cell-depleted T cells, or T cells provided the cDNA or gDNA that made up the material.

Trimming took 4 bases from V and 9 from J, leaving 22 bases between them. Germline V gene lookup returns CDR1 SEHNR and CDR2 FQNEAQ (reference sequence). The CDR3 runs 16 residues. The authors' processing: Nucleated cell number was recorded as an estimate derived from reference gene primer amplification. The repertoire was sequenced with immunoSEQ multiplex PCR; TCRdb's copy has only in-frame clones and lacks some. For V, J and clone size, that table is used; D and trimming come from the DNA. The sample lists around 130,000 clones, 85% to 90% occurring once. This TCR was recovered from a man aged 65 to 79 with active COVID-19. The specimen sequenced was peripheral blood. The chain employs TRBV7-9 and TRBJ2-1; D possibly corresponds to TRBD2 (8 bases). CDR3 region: CASSSDISGTEREQFF. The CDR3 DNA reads TGTGCCAGCAGCTCGGATATTAGCGGGACAGAGCGTGAGCAGTTCTTC.